The T cell receptor beta chain under discussion was sequenced for a study of a mutant IDH1 vaccine in newly diagnosed glioma (dated by TCRdb to about 2021). For context, the study as a whole: Eight vaccinations were administered to patients in weeks 1, 3, 5, 7, 11, 15, 19 and 23, corresponding to visits V03 through V10. Vaccination was initiated 4-6 weeks after radiotherapy alone, or concurrently with temozolomide cycles in the chemotherapy-containing groups. Longitudinal TCRB deep sequencing was performed for some 25 treated patients wherever samples were available for exploratory analyses. Of the roughly 33 treated patients, roughly 60% were male and around 40% were female, and a mean age of roughly 40 years was recorded. Peripheral blood was collected at six visits: V03 (baseline), V05, V07, V10, V12 and V13. Before enrollment, patients had received standard therapy of radiotherapy alone, temozolomide alone, or radiochemotherapy with temozolomide; most received the combination. Beyond this particular receptor, the publication reports: Across multiple MHC alleles, vaccine-induced immune responses were seen in around 93% of patients. According to the authors, sample limitations meant that analyses of patient blood samples could not be reproduced. Availability determined which PBMC samples were chosen for TCRB deep sequencing. Pseudoprogression appeared unrelated to alterations in the top peripheral T cell clonotypes detected by TCRB sequencing.

V trim: 1 base; J trim: 2 bases; unmatched bases: 9. Counted from cysteine to phenylalanine, this CDR3 has 19 amino acids. Just CDR3 DNA is preserved here, 57 bases in frame from base 1. Looking up the germline V gene (reference sequence) yields CDR1 SEHNR and CDR2 FQNEAQ. Regarding this clone: Its antigen is not yet known. Base qualities are not at hand, and no much larger clone is one base apart.

Library method: the immunoSEQ multiplex PCR assay. Rearranged TCR beta chain sequences were amplified with the hsTCRB Kit following the manufacturer's protocol. TCRB libraries were sequenced on an Illumina MiSeq. Under the source paper's analysis protocol: The kit vendor's proprietary platform handled demultiplexing, trimming and gene mapping. This is the immuneACCESS table as TCRdb keeps it, with only in-frame sequences that have V and J called. A part of the clones is gone; compared with another copy, unresolved V genes explain less than half, and the rest is unexplained. Clonal size and the V and J genes are those of that table, whereas D and trimming came from the DNA. Across this sample there are 120,000 or so clones, with over 75% seen only once. The ten top clones hold 5.5% of the sample. Explained via the paper, the time point label denotes: week 11, during vaccination. Every vaccine dose consisted of 300 ug of a 20-mer mutant IDH1 peptide in Montanide, administered subcutaneously together with topical imiquimod. The donors had newly diagnosed IDH1-mutant astrocytomas of WHO grade 3 or 4 that showed loss of nuclear ATRX. The samples were drawn from NOA16, a multicentre, single-arm, open-label phase I trial in Germany that tested a mutant IDH1 peptide vaccine in humans for the first time. Genomic DNA for TCRB sequencing was isolated from EDTA blood with the DNeasy Blood and Tissue Kit.

The starting material was PBMCs, obtained from a glioma patient whose treatment included an IDH1 peptide vaccine. The sequence is built from TRBV7-9 and TRBJ2-3, and TRBD2 aligns with 13 junction nucleotides. This receptor was obtained from a man between 40 and 49 years old with glioma. The nucleotide sequence reads as follows: TGTGCCAGCAGCTTAGGATTAGGCGGGACTAGCGGGAACACAGATACGCAGTATTTT. This gives the protein CASSLGLGGTSGNTDTQYF.